Presented here are 21 T cell receptor beta chains from one specimen sequenced in a study of blood T cell repertoires in COVID-19. Profiling relied on immunoSEQ multiplex PCR, and the TCRdb table lists in-frame clones only, not all of them. The data contain 30,000 to 40,000 clones, roughly 84% of them singletons. Sequencing was done on a sample of peripheral blood. The receptor set was obtained from a man in his 60s with COVID-19, enrolled during active disease.

The V call is TRBV21-1, the J call TRBJ2-1; the DNA was not used to check the table's D call, TRBD2. TRBV21-1 is a listed pseudogene. This CDR3 contains 18 residues. Written as DNA, the CDR3 is TGTGCCAGCAGCAAATGGTTCAAGCGTTCGCCCTCCTACAATGAGCAGTTCTTC. This encodes CASSKWFKRSPSYNEQFF.

The gene calls are TRBV5-4 and TRBJ2-1; TRBD1 matches 9 bases. Per the germline V gene, CDR1 is SGHNT and CDR2 is YYREEE (reference sequence). The CDR3 runs 15 residues. V was pared by 1 base and J by 8 bases, with 7 bases of the junction left unmatched. The CDR3 sequence is CASSLPGQGFHEQFF. The CDR3 nucleotides read TGTGCCAGCAGCTTGCCTGGACAGGGGTTCCATGAGCAGTTCTTC.

The chain uses TRBV19 and TRBJ1-5; 8 nucleotides line up with TRBD1. The V gene end was trimmed by 7 bases and the J gene end by 1 base; junction bases not matched to a gene: 9. This CDR3 has 16 amino acids. CDR1 and CDR2 (germline): LNHDA, SQIVND (reference sequence). The CDR3 sequence: CASTLVTGGSNQPQHF. DNA of the CDR3: TGTGCCAGTACCTTGGTAACAGGGGGAAGCAATCAGCCCCAGCATTTT.

The V gene is TRBV5-1, the J gene TRBJ2-3, with 14 bases fitting TRBD2. Germline assignment: CDR1 SGHRS and CDR2 YFSETQ. This CDR3 has 15 amino acids. V was pared by 6 bases and J by 10 bases, with 10 bases of the junction left unmatched. The CDR3 DNA sequence: TGCGCCAGCATCTCGGGACTAGCGGGAGAGGGTGCGCAGTATTTT. It is translated as CASISGLAGEGAQYF.

This chain connects TRBV7-3 to TRBJ2-7; D uncertain. The germline gives CDR1 SGHTA, CDR2 FQGTGA. The CDR3 sequence is 14 residues long. Trimming cost V 0 bases and J 5 bases, with 11 bases left between them. CDR3 in amino acids: CASSLTGRSHEQYF. DNA of the CDR3: TGTGCCAGCAGCTTAACGGGCAGGTCCCACGAGCAGTACTTC. The full variable domain, in which reference TRBV7-3 and TRBJ2-7 provide the parts outside the CDR3, is GAGVSQTPSNKVTEKGKYVELRCDPISGHTALYWYRQSLGQGPEFLIYFQGTGAADDSGLPNDRFFAVRPEGSVSTLKIQRTERGDSAVYLCASSLTGRSHEQYFGPGTRLTVT.

This clone came up a few times. The chain carries TRBV5-4 and TRBJ2-6; D remains ambiguous. The CDR3 is 13 residues long. Trimming took off 6 bases at V and 2 bases at J, with 6 bases between the two ends. The germline gives CDR1 SGHNT, CDR2 YYREEE (reference sequence). The CDR3 is CASTNTGANVLTF. CDR3 DNA: TGTGCCAGCACCAACACTGGGGCCAACGTCCTGACTTTC. The full variable domain, with the rest looked up from reference TRBV5-4 and TRBJ2-6, is ETGVTQSPTHLIKTRGQQVTLRCSSQSGHNTVSWYQQALGQGPQFIFQYYREEENGRGNFPPRFSGLQFPNYSSELNVNALELDDSALYLCASTNTGANVLTFGAGSRLTVL.

The genes are TRBV28 and TRBJ1-3; D is undetermined. Germline values: CDR1 MDHEN, CDR2 SYDVKM. This CDR3 has 15 amino acids. V was cut by 3 bases and J by 0 bases, with 9 bases left in between. DNA of the CDR3: TGTGCCAGCAGTTTGGGGAGTATCTCTGGAAACACCATATATTTT. It translates to CASSLGSISGNTIYF.

The rearrangement joins TRBV6-5 to TRBJ1-5, with D possibly matching TRBD1 (6 bases). Deletions cut 7 bases from V and 2 bases from J, with 12 bases between. The CDR3 runs to 14 residues. In germline, CDR1 is MNHEY, CDR2 SVGAGI. The CDR3, as DNA: TGTGCCAGCAACAGGGACTACGGCAATCAGCCCCAGCATTTT. This gives the protein CASNRDYGNQPQHF.

Notes on this clone: A junction end diverges from the germline sequence, so it may reflect a read error. V is TRBV19 and J is TRBJ1-1; D unresolved. CDR1 LNHDA and CDR2 SQIVND come from the germline V gene (reference sequence). The CDR3 runs to 11 residues. The chain's CDR3 is CASSMGGRWVF. In DNA, the CDR3 is TGTGCCAGTAGTATGGGAGGCCGGTGGGTCTTT.

The CDR3 DNA is TGTGCCAGCTACAACCCTGGTGAGACCCAGTACTTC. Protein product: CASYNPGETQYF. The V and J genes are TRBV3-1 (or the pseudogene TRBV3-2) and TRBJ2-5; D unclear. Per the germline V gene, CDR1 is LGHDT and CDR2 is YNNKEL (reference sequence). V shed 8 bases and J shed 5 bases, with 12 bases lying between them. The CDR3 has 12 amino acids.

The J gene is TRBJ1-1, the V gene TRBV5-1; 8 bases are a match to TRBD1. This CDR3 spans 15 amino acids. Germline V gives CDR1 SGHRS, CDR2 YFSETQ. Unmatched junction bases numbered 10, after V lost 4 bases and J lost 5 bases. This chain's CDR3 is CASSPGTGTATEAFF. The CDR3 DNA is TGCGCCAGCAGCCCCGGGACAGGAACAGCGACTGAAGCTTTCTTT.

This clone was observed a single time. This sequence joins TRBV10-3 and TRBJ2-7, with D uncertain. Germline V gene data show CDR1 as ENHRY and CDR2 as SYGVKD. Trimming pared 2 bases from V and 4 bases from J, leaving 6 bases between. The CDR3 has 12 amino acids. The CDR3 nucleotides read TGTGCCATCAGTGAGAGAGGATACGAGCAGTACTTC. This encodes CAISERGYEQYF.

The rearrangement uses TRBV2 and TRBJ2-1, with TRBD1 matching 8 bases. The V gene end was trimmed by 3 bases and the J gene end by 0 bases; junction bases not matched to a gene: 4. Germline values: CDR1 SNHLY, CDR2 FYNNEI. The CDR3 extends over 16 amino acids. CDR3 loop: CASSETGASSYNEQFF. The CDR3 DNA reads as TGTGCCAGCAGTGAGACAGGGGCGAGCTCCTACAATGAGCAGTTCTTC.

The chain uses TRBV9 and TRBJ1-6, with 7 bases matching TRBD1. Trimming took 4 bases from V and 5 from J; bases not matched to a gene: 6. The CDR3 is made up of 15 amino acids. CDR1 is SGDLS and CDR2 is YYNGEE in the germline V gene. For the CDR3, the DNA is TGTGCCAGCAGCCCCGTGGGACAGCATAATTCACCCCTCCACTTT. Translated: CASSPVGQHNSPLHF.

This chain joins TRBV10-2 and TRBJ1-3, with D possibly being TRBD1 (5 bases). Trimming left V 8 bases short and J 0 bases short, with 11 bases between. CDR3 length: 14 residues. Per germline, CDR1 WSHSY and CDR2 SAAADI. The CDR3 region is CASALTDSGNTIYF. The DNA for the CDR3 is TGCGCCAGCGCCCTGACAGACTCTGGAAACACCATATATTTT.

The genes are TRBV10-2 and TRBJ1-5; no definite D call. In germline, CDR1 is WSHSY, CDR2 SAAADI. Trimming left V 6 bases short and J 7 bases short, with 13 bases between. The CDR3 covers 13 residues. CDR3 sequence reads: CASSPTIGQPQHF. The CDR3 nucleotides read TGCGCCAGCAGCCCCACCATCGGGCAGCCCCAGCATTTT.

V and J are TRBV6-1 and TRBJ1-2, with D unresolved. Trimming stripped 2 bases from V and 7 bases from J, with 11 bases between. The CDR3 covers 13 residues. From germline, CDR1 is MNHNS and CDR2 SASEGT. DNA of the CDR3: TGTGCCAGCAGTGAACCGGTCCGGGGTGGCTACACCTTC. Its translation: CASSEPVRGGYTF.

Only one count was recorded for this clone. This chain links TRBV6-5 with TRBJ1-5, with 7 bases aligning to TRBD1. CDR1 MNHEY and CDR2 SVGAGI come from the germline V gene. The V gene end was trimmed by 9 bases and the J gene end by 4 bases; junction bases not matched to a gene: 6. CDR3 length equals 13 residues. In DNA, the CDR3 is TGTGCCAGTTCGGGACAGCCGAATCAGCCCCAGCATTTT. Translation gives CASSGQPNQPQHF.

The CDR3 loop reads CASRRGQDYGYTF. For the CDR3, the DNA is TGTGCCAGCAGGAGGGGGCAAGACTATGGCTACACCTTC. The V gene is TRBV12-3 or TRBV12-4, the J gene TRBJ1-2; the match to TRBD1 covers 7 bases. This CDR3 is 13 amino acids long. With V trimmed by 6 bases and J by 3 bases, 4 bases remained unmatched.

The V and J genes are TRBV24-1 and TRBJ1-3; D gene unclear. V was shortened by 1 base and J by 3 bases, with 6 bases between the two germline ends. The CDR3 is 14 residues long. Germline values: CDR1 KGHDR, CDR2 SFDVKD. The CDR3 is CATSDFYSGNTIYF. In DNA form, the CDR3 reads TGTGCCACCAGTGATTTCTACAGTGGAAACACCATATATTTT.

The chain has TRBV28 and TRBJ1-5; no reliable D call. Germline CDR1 is MDHEN and CDR2 is SYDVKM. The V end lost 7 bases, the J end lost 2 bases, and 9 bases lay between the germline ends. The CDR3 covers 13 residues. The CDR3 region has the DNA TGTGCCAGCACCCCCCTTGGCAATCAGCCCCAGCATTTT. It is translated as CASTPLGNQPQHF.